This TCR beta chain stems from a study of OX40 agonist ivuxolimab in advanced cancers. Study details: The treatment was a fully human IgG2 OX40 agonist, ivuxolimab. More than 35% of patients had received prior checkpoint inhibitor therapy.

Germline V gene data show CDR1 as SGHAT and CDR2 as FQNNGV. The CDR3 contains 14 residues. The V and J ends lost 5 bases and 8 bases respectively, with 15 bases between them. Using immunoSEQ multiplex PCR, the repertoire was profiled, and TCRdb retains in-frame clones only, with some absent. This sample has tens of thousands of clones; 70% to 90% occur once, and the top ten carry less than 50%. The chain uses TRBV11-2 and TRBJ1-4, with no clear D. The starting material was CD4+ or CD8+ T cells sorted from blood, obtained in a trial of the OX40 agonist ivuxolimab. This sequence was found in an adult with an advanced solid tumor such as melanoma, head and neck, liver or kidney cancer. For the CDR3, the DNA is TGTGCCAGCAGCCCAGAGTATGATGAGGAAAAACTGTTTTTT. Protein sequence: CASSPEYDEEKLFF.